The 14 T cell receptor beta chains listed next were all sequenced from one sample in a study of Tregs in tolerant kidney transplant recipients. Here immunoSEQ multiplex PCR was the method, and the copy in TCRdb shows in-frame clones only, minus some. The repertoire holds about 64,000 clones, with roughly 98% as singletons. The sample consisted of Tregs from blood, taken before the transplant. Source of these receptors: a human donor who received a combined kidney and bone marrow transplant.

The J gene is TRBJ2-5, the V gene TRBV7-2; D perhaps matches TRBD2 (5 bases). Per the germline V gene, CDR1 is SGHTA and CDR2 is FQGNSA. The V end lost 4 bases, the J end lost 1 base, and 16 bases lay between the germline ends. This CDR3 is 16 amino acids long. This CDR3 is CASSSAVTTTQETQYF. The CDR3, as DNA: TGTGCCAGCAGCTCAGCGGTCACCACTACCCAAGAGACCCAGTACTTC.

The chain recombines TRBV5-5 with TRBJ2-3, with 7 bases matching TRBD2. The germline gives CDR1 SGHKS, CDR2 YYEKEE (reference sequence). The CDR3 spans 17 residues. V shed 0 bases, J shed 5 bases, and the junction held 12 bases outside the gene matches. The CDR3: CASSLALPLTGGDTQYF. Written as DNA, the CDR3 is TGTGCCAGCAGCTTGGCCCTACCACTTACGGGGGGAGATACGCAGTATTTT.

The CDR3: CASSKAAGIVRQPQHF. The CDR3 DNA reads TGTGCCAGCAGCAAAGCGGCGGGAATTGTGAGACAGCCCCAGCATTTT. The chain combines TRBV21-1 with TRBJ1-5. TRBV21-1 is labeled a pseudogene. CDR3 size: 16 residues.

The genes are TRBV10-3 and TRBJ1-3; 8 positions agree with TRBD1. Germline assignment: CDR1 ENHRY and CDR2 SYGVKD. The J segment lost 4 bases and the V segment lost 8 bases, leaving 4 bases of the junction unmatched. There are 13 residues in the CDR3. The CDR3 region has the DNA TGTGCCATCCAGGACAGGGCAGGAAACACCATATATTTT. Its translation: CAIQDRAGNTIYF.

The chain uses TRBV28 and TRBJ1-6; maybe TRBD1 (5 bases). CDR1 and CDR2 from the germline V gene are MDHEN and SYDVKM. The CDR3 has 19 residues. V was shortened by 7 bases and J by 2 bases, with 24 bases between the two germline ends. The CDR3 reads CASNLGGSGIATYNSPLHF. CDR3 in DNA: TGTGCCAGCAATCTTGGCGGTTCAGGGATCGCTACCTATAATTCACCCCTCCACTTT.

This chain's CDR3 is CASRRGWSSYEQYF. CDR3 coding DNA: TGTGCCAGCAGACGAGGCTGGAGCTCCTACGAGCAGTACTTC. This chain uses TRBV11-3 with TRBJ2-7; D is unclear. CDR1 SGHNT and CDR2 YENEEA come from the germline V gene. CDR3 length: 14 residues. V shed 6 bases and J shed 0 bases, with 12 bases lying between them. Full variable domain (missing parts from reference TRBV11-3 and TRBJ2-7): EAGVVQSPRYKIIEKKQPVAFWCNPISGHNTLYWYLQNLGQGPELLIRYENEEAVDDSQLPKDRFSAERLKGVDSTLKIQPAELGDSAVYLCASRRGWSSYEQYFGPGTRLTVT.

The rearrangement links TRBV10-3 to TRBJ2-1; TRBD2 matches at 11 bases. From germline, CDR1 is ENHRY and CDR2 SYGVKD. The CDR3 sequence is 15 residues long. J gave up 2 bases and V 6 bases, and 3 bases lay outside the gene matches. The CDR3 loop reads CAIRPGLAAYNEQFF. The CDR3 region has the DNA TGTGCCATCAGACCGGGACTAGCGGCCTACAATGAGCAGTTCTTC.

This clone appeared a single time. The rearrangement links TRBV5-1 to TRBJ2-5, with 10 bases matching TRBD2. This CDR3 is 15 amino acids long. Germline CDR1 reads SGHRS; CDR2 reads YFSETQ. With V trimmed by 1 base and J by 4 bases, 4 bases remained unmatched. The CDR3 reads CASSLSTSGVETQYF. DNA for the CDR3: TGCGCCAGCAGCTTGAGTACTAGCGGGGTAGAGACCCAGTACTTC.

The chain couples TRBV7-2 to TRBJ1-6; D gene unclear. This CDR3 spans 17 amino acids. The germline V gene encodes CDR1 SGHTA and CDR2 FQGNSA. V was shortened by 1 base and J by 0 bases, with 10 bases between the two germline ends. CDR3 loop: CASSLVGGSSYNSPLHF. The CDR3, as DNA: TGTGCCAGCAGCTTAGTCGGCGGAAGCTCCTATAATTCACCCCTCCACTTT.

The rearrangement joins TRBV19 to TRBJ2-3; 9 bases are a match to TRBD2. This CDR3 is 16 amino acids long. Germline V gives CDR1 LNHDA, CDR2 SQIVND (reference sequence). The ends lost 5 bases at V and 5 bases at J; junction bases unmatched: 11. The CDR3, as DNA: TGTGCCAGTAGTTCTTCTGGGCTAGCGGGATTAGATACGCAGTATTTT. Protein sequence: CASSSSGLAGLDTQYF.

This chain joins TRBV11-3 and TRBJ2-1, with TRBD2 matching 12 bases. Germline values: CDR1 SGHNT, CDR2 YENEEA. The length of the CDR3 is 15 residues. J was trimmed by 4 bases and V by 5 bases; bases with no gene match: 3. CDR3 loop: CASSQTSGSYNEQFF. In DNA, the CDR3 is TGTGCCAGCAGCCAGACTAGCGGGAGTTACAATGAGCAGTTCTTC.

CDR3 bases: TGTGCCTGGAGTCGGGGGTTCCCCAATGAGCAGTTCTTC. It yields the protein CAWSRGFPNEQFF. The chain is built from TRBV30 and TRBJ2-1, with a tentative D call TRBD2 (6 bases). CDR3 length: 13 residues. The germline gives CDR1 GTSNPN, CDR2 SVGIG (reference sequence). The V gene lost 2 bases and the J gene lost 6 bases, with 11 bases spanning the gap.

The chain links TRBV30 to TRBJ2-2, with 11 bases that match TRBD2. Germline V CDR1 and CDR2: GTSNPN, SVGIG (reference sequence). The CDR3 has 15 residues. V trimming: 6 bases; J trimming: 1 base; junction bases outside the gene matches: 4. CDR3 region: CACRGTSGNTGELFF. DNA for the CDR3: TGTGCCTGCCGCGGGACTAGCGGGAACACCGGGGAGCTGTTTTTT.

This chain joins TRBV11-3 and TRBJ1-1; TRBD1 is a possible D gene (5 bases). The germline gives CDR1 SGHNT, CDR2 YENEEA. The CDR3 spans 13 residues. The V end was cut by 0 bases, the J end by 7 bases, with 9 bases between. Written as DNA, the CDR3 is TGTGCCAGCAGCTTAGAGCGGGGGGTTGAAGCTTTCTTT. Translating gives CASSLERGVEAFF.